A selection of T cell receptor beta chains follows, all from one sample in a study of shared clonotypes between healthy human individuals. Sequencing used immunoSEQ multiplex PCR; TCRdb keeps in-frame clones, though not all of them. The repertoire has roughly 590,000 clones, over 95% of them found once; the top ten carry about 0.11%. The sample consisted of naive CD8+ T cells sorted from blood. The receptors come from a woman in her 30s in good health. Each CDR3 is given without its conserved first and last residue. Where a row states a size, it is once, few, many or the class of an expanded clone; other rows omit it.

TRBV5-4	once	ASSSEDTQY
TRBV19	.	ASSVHSTYEQY
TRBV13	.	ASSSHGQGTEKLF
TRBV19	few	ASSSLTGPGTEAF
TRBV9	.	ASSDREGSSLGANVLT
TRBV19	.	ASSIQRDYNEQF
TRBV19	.	ASSTDRGTDTQY
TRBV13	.	ASSLEGHKYEQY
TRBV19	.	ASSINSGQTYEQY
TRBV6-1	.	ASSDFPREGYEQY
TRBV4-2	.	ASSQVLGFPSYEQY
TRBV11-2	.	ASLPRHYEQY
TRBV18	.	ASSPRGQGTSGDDTQY
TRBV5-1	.	ASSLEASGPGELF
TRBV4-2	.	ASSQERTSQHEQY
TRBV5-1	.	ASCQESGGPEAF
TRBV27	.	ASSSPRERMDYNEQF
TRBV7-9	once	ASSLLDYGTGELF
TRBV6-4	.	ASSDSGDREQF
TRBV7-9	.	ASSQLLAVRYNEQF
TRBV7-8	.	ASSRHGLIAGGPETQY
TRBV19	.	ASSMNKGPGHYYEQY
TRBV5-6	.	ASSLAQGVGTGELF
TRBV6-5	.	ASSPHLAQPQY
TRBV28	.	ASSLAGEGSGNTIY
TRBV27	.	ASSPHPISGANVLT
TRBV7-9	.	ASSLDVSYEQY
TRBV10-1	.	ASVFQDNEKLF
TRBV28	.	ASSLAGILYTEAF
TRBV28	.	ASRTAGEQY
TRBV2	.	ASSEPPGGSRTGELF
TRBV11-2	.	ASSFRAGYNEQF
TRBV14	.	ASSQAGTDYGYT
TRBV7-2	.	ASSFGNGRFADTQY
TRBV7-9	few	ASSPQDREAF
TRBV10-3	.	AISRDYNEQF
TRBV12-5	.	ASGLKRESREQY
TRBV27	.	ASSPGTGNQPQH
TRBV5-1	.	ASSLVVGTGGSTYNEQF
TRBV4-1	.	ASSLAYTTSYEQY
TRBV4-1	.	ASSQNTGEADTQY
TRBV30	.	AWTTGAGGELF
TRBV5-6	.	ASSTTGTGGYGQPQH
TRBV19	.	ASSPSGKNSYEQY
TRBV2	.	ASSTQLHPLYEQY
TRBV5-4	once	ASSHTTANYYGYT
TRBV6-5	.	ASSHPVRSNGYT
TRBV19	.	ASSRGEGLNEQF
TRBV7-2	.	ASSPIVAGVHEQY
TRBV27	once	ASSPTLNQPQH
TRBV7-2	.	ASSLAGANEQY